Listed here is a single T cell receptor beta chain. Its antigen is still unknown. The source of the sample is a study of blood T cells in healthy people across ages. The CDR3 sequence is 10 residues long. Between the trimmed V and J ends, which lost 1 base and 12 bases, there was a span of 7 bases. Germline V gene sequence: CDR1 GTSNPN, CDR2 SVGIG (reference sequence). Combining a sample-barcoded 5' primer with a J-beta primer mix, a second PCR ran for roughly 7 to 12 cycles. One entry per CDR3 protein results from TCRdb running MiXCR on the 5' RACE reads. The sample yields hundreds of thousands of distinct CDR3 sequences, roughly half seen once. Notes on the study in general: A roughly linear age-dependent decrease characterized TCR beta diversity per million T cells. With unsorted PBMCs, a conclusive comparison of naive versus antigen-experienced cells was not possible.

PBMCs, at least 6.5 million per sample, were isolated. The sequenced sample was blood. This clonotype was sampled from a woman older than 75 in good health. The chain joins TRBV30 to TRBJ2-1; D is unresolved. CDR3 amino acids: CAWSGTGQFF. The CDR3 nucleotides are TGTGCCTGGAGTGGCACGGGGCAGTTCTTC.